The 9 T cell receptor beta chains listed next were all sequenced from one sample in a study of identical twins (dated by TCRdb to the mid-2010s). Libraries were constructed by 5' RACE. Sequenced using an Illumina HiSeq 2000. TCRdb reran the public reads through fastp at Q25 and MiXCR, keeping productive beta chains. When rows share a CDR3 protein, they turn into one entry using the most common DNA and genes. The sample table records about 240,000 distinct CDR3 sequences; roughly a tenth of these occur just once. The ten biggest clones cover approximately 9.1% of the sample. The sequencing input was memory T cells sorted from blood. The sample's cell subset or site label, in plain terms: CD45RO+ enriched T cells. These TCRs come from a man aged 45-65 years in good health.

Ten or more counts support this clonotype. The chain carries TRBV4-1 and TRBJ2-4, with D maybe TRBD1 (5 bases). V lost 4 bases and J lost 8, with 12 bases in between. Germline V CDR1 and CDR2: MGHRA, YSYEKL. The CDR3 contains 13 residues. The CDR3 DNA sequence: TGCGCCAGCAGCCCCGTTGAAGGGGACATTCAGTACTTC. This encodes CASSPVEGDIQYF.

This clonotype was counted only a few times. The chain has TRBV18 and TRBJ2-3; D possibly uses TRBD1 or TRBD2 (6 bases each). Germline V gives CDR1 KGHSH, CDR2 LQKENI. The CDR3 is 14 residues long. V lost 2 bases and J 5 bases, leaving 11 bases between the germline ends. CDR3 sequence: CASSPAGGGDTQYF. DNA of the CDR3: TGTGCCAGCTCACCAGCCGGGGGCGGAGATACGCAGTATTTT.

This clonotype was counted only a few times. The CDR3 region has the DNA TGTGCCACCAGTCCCACAGGGGTGGACACCGGGGAGCTGTTTTTT. This translates into CATSPTGVDTGELFF. The chain links TRBV15 to TRBJ2-2; 7 bases match TRBD1. Unmatched junction bases numbered 7, after V lost 6 bases and J lost 3 bases. CDR1 is LNHNV and CDR2 is YYDKDF in the germline V gene (reference sequence). The CDR3 covers 15 residues.

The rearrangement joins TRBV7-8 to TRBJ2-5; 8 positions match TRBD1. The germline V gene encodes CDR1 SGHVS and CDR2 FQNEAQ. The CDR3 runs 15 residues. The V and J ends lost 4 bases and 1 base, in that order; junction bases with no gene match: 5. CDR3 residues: CASSSRQGLQETQYF. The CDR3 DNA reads TGTGCCAGCAGCTCCCGACAGGGGCTCCAAGAGACCCAGTACTTC.

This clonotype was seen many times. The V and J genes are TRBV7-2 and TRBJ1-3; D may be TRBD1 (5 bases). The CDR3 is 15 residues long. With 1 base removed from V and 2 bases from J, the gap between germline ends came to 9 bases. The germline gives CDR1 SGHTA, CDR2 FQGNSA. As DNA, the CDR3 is TGTGCCAGCAGCTTAGGCGCAGGGACTGGAAACACCATATATTTT. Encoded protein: CASSLGAGTGNTIYF.

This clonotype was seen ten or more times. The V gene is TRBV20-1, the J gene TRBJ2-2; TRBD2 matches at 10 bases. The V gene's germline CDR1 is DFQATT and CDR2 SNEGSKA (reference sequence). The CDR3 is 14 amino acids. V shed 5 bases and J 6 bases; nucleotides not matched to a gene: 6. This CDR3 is CSAFTGTSAGELFF. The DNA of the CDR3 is TGCAGTGCTTTTACCGGGACTAGCGCCGGGGAGCTGTTTTTT.

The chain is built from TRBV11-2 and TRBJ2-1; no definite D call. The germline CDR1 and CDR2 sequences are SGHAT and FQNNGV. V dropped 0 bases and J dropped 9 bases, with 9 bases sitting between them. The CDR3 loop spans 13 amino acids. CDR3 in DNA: TGTGCCAGCAGCTTAGAGGAACGCACTGAGCAGTTCTTC. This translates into CASSLEERTEQFF.

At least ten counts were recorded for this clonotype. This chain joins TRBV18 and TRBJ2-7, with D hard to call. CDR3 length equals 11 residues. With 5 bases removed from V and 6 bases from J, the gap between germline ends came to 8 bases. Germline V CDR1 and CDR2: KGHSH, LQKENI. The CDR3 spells CASSAPGEQYF. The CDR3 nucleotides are TGTGCCAGCTCAGCTCCTGGCGAGCAGTACTTC.

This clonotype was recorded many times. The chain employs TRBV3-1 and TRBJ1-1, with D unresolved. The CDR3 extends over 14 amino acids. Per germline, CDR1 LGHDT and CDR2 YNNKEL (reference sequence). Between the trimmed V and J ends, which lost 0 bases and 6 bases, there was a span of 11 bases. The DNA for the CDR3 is TGTGCCAGCAGCCAAGAGGGCGGCAACTCTGAAGCTTTCTTT. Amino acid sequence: CASSQEGGNSEAFF.